This entry describes one T cell receptor beta chain. What it binds is not known. Using its own MiXCR run on the reads, TCRdb lists one record per CDR3 protein. The table lists 100,000 to 150,000 distinct CDR3 sequences, 20% to 30% of them singletons. This sample is part of a study of T cell repertoires in cytomegalovirus infection. Study-wide results and limits: CMV carriers with the relevant HLA were identified by cumulative public TCR beta family frequency.

Germline V lookup: CDR1 SGHRS, CDR2 YFSETQ. Trimming removed 4 bases from V and 3 bases from J, with 18 bases in between. This CDR3 region has 16 residues. What was sequenced was PBMCs, sequenced either directly or after in vitro stimulation (not recorded which). This receptor was identified in a human donor in good health (CMV status not recorded). Some clones in this sample may be carry-over from other donors' samples. The chain joins TRBV5-1 to TRBJ2-3; a possible D gene is TRBD1 (5 bases). CDR3 sequence: CASSIGPRGATDTQYF. The CDR3 coding sequence is TGCGCCAGCAGCATAGGCCCCCGTGGGGCAACAGATACGCAGTATTTT.